This is a list of T cell receptor beta chains from one sample in a study of CD8 T cells in ankylosing spondylitis. TCRdb analysed the 5' RACE reads with MiXCR anew, one entry per CDR3 protein. The sample carries 200,000 to 250,000 distinct CDR3 sequences, roughly a tenth recorded once. Source material: blood, either unsorted or a sorted T cell fraction (not recorded which). All receptors come from a male donor with ankylosing spondylitis or in good health (not recorded which). Both conserved end residues are part of each CDR3. The order of the fields is V gene, CDR3 protein.

>TRBV27
CASSARDSNTDTQYF
>TRBV4-2
CASSHARQSTIYGYTF
>TRBV10-2
CASRAGRTSYEQYF
>TRBV20-1
CSATTSSGGTDTQYF
>TRBV3-1
CASSHGSGNYEQYF
>TRBV5-4
CASSLQGVPYEKLFF
>TRBV12-3/TRBV12-4
CASGQGGTDTQYF
>TRBV2
CASSDLDSEAFF
>TRBV5-1
CASSSRSASTDTQYF
>TRBV18
CASSPGRVRNTEAFF
>TRBV29-1
CSVEDRVREQYF
>TRBV5-1
CASTLAGGPHAEQFF
>TRBV5-5
CASSLVDSGTDTQYF
>TRBV27
CASSLFLGTYEQYF
>TRBV14
CASSQGYETQYF
>TRBV2
CASSSGTGEETQYF
>TRBV9
CASSNLPSGDDEQFF
>TRBV29-1
CSVEPQGSYEQYF
>TRBV4-1
CASSPVVAGGPFDEQFF
>TRBV6-5
CASRLTGQSGTTGIDTQYF
>TRBV5-4
CASSLEEGGTQYF
>TRBV20-1
CSAPAPGQGAEDSGNTIYF
>TRBV28
CASRVPEVRSSYNSPLHF
>TRBV4-1
CASSQVAGVSNEQFF
>TRBV5-5
CASSLAGDRYEQYF
>TRBV3-1
CASSQKTRGEAFF
>TRBV5-1
CASSFDNPEQFF
>TRBV29-1
CSVPPAGTYNEQFF
>TRBV15
CATSLHGNTQYF
>TRBV6-5
CASSLGLKQYF
>TRBV27
CASSQRNQGQGGYTF
>TRBV28
CASTGLYRGNIQYF